Following are 28 T cell receptor beta chains from one sample sequenced in a study of T cells in Graves' hyperthyroidism and ophthalmopathy. From RNA transcripts, TCR beta CDR3 regions were amplified. A first-round RT-PCR of the TCR CDR3 used the HTBI primer set. MiXCR, applied by TCRdb to the multiplex PCR reads, yields one record per CDR3 protein. The sample includes 400,000 to 500,000 distinct CDR3 sequences, about 15% of them seen just once. The sequenced sample was blood. These receptors all come from a woman aged 18-35 years with Graves' hyperthyroidism.

This chain joins TRBV19 and TRBJ1-5; D ambiguous. CDR1 and CDR2 from the germline V gene are LNHDA and SQIVND (reference sequence). The germline V and J ends were trimmed by 0 bases and 4 bases, with 7 bases remaining between them. The CDR3 covers 14 residues. The CDR3 nucleotides are TGTGCCAGTAGTATAGACAGCGGAAATCAGCCCCAGCATTTT. Amino acids: CASSIDSGNQPQHF. Together with reference TRBV19 and TRBJ1-5, the CDR3 gives the full variable domain: DGGITQSPKYLFRKEGQNVTLSCEQNLNHDAMYWYRQDPGQGLRLIYYSQIVNDFQKGDIAEGYSVSREKKESFPLTVTSAQKNPTAFYLCASSIDSGNQPQHFGDGTRLSIL.

The chain carries TRBV27 and TRBJ2-2; D may correspond to TRBD1 or TRBD2 (6 bases each). V was clipped by 3 bases and J by 9 bases, with 23 bases between them. The CDR3 is 17 amino acids. Germline CDR1 MNHEY, CDR2 SMNVEV (reference sequence). The CDR3 protein is CASSFPKPGAGDWELFF. In nucleotides, the CDR3 is TGTGCCAGCAGTTTCCCAAAACCGGGGGCAGGAGACTGGGAGCTGTTTTTT.

This clonotype was counted at least ten times. The chain links TRBV28 to TRBJ2-1, with unresolved D. Germline V gives CDR1 MDHEN, CDR2 SYDVKM. The CDR3 is 14 amino acids. Trimming took 5 bases from V and 4 from J, leaving 12 bases between them. Written as DNA, the CDR3 is TGTGCCAGCAGTGCGTCTACAGTTTACAATGAGCAGTTCTTC. This sequence encodes CASSASTVYNEQFF.

This clonotype was counted ten times or more. This chain joins TRBV5-1 and TRBJ2-1; D gene uncertain. This CDR3 comprises 15 residues. V dropped 1 base and J dropped 0 bases, with 8 bases sitting between them. CDR1 is SGHRS, CDR2 YFSETQ, per germline. The CDR3 spells CASSLQHSSYNEQFF. The CDR3 DNA sequence: TGCGCCAGCAGCTTGCAGCATAGCTCCTACAATGAGCAGTTCTTC. Full variable domain (missing parts from reference TRBV5-1 and TRBJ2-1): KAGVTQTPRYLIKTRGQQVTLSCSPISGHRSVSWYQQTPGQGLQFLFEYFSETQRNKGNFPGRFSGRQFSNSRSEMNVSTLELGDSALYLCASSLQHSSYNEQFFGPGTRLTVL.

About this clonotype: Germline and junction disagree at one end, which may indicate a read error. The V and J genes are TRBV11-3 and TRBJ2-1; the D gene could be TRBD1 or TRBD2 (5 bases each). CDR3 length: 15 residues. Germline V gene data show CDR1 as SGHNT and CDR2 as YENEEA. This chain's CDR3 is CAGSFGLGVSNEQFF. CDR3 sequence (DNA): TGTGCCGGCAGCTTCGGGTTGGGGGTCAGCAATGAGCAGTTCTTC.

The V gene is TRBV20-1, the J gene TRBJ1-2, with 8 bases matching TRBD1. From germline, CDR1 is DFQATT and CDR2 SNEGSKA (reference sequence). CDR3 length: 15 amino acids. Germline trimming cut 0 bases from V and 8 bases from J; bases unmatched to any gene: 11. As DNA, the CDR3 is TGCAGTGCTAGAGACCCTAGTACCGGGACAGGAGGCTACACCTTC. The encoded protein is CSARDPSTGTGGYTF.

This clonotype occurred many times. The rearrangement joins TRBV11-2 to TRBJ2-1, with 8 nucleotides matching TRBD1. The trim removed 6 bases at V and 12 bases at J, leaving 7 bases unmatched. The V gene's germline CDR1 is SGHAT and CDR2 FQNNGV. The length of the CDR3 is 12 residues. CDR3 in DNA: TGTGCCAGCAGTCCCGGACAGGGTGGGCAGTTCTTC. Protein product: CASSPGQGGQFF. The variable domain in full, with the rest retrieved from reference TRBV11-2 and TRBJ2-1, is EAGVAQSPRYKIIEKRQSVAFWCNPISGHATLYWYQQILGQGPKLLIQFQNNGVVDDSQLPKDRFSAERLKGVDSTLKIQPAKLEDSAVYLCASSPGQGGQFFGPGTRLTVL.

This clonotype was detected ten times or more. This chain links TRBV12-3 or TRBV12-4 with TRBJ1-1; D not resolved. The V gene lost 6 bases and the J gene lost 7 bases, with 9 bases spanning the gap. The CDR3 contains 11 residues. The CDR3 DNA is TGTGCCAGCAGCGATCGGCTTGAAGCTTTCTTT. The encoded protein is CASSDRLEAFF.

This clonotype was counted at least ten times. The chain has TRBV11-3 and TRBJ2-1; possible D gene TRBD2, 6 bases. The V end lost 4 bases, the J end lost 1 base, and 14 bases lay between the germline ends. CDR3 length equals 16 residues. CDR1 is SGHNT, CDR2 YENEEA, per germline. CDR3 nucleotides: TGTGCCAGCAGCTCCACAGCGGGCCGTTCCTACAATGAGCAGTTCTTC. Its protein is CASSSTAGRSYNEQFF.

A word on this clonotype: One base away lies a much larger clone, so this may be a sequencing read error. The chain employs TRBV12-3 or TRBV12-4 and TRBJ1-1; D is possibly TRBD1 (5 bases). The CDR3 runs 13 residues. DNA of the CDR3: TGTGCCAGCGGTTTTCCAGGGTACACTGAAGCTTTCTTT. Protein product: CASGFPGYTEAFF.

This clonotype appeared many times. V gene TRBV29-1 combines with J gene TRBJ2-7; no clear D. The CDR3 consists of 13 residues. V was pared by 4 bases and J by 0 bases, with 10 bases between. Germline-derived CDR1 and CDR2 are SQVTM and ANQGSEA. For the CDR3, the DNA is TGCAGCGTTGGGGCAGGTATCTCCTACGAGCAGTACTTC. This encodes CSVGAGISYEQYF.

At least ten counts were recorded for this clonotype. As DNA, the CDR3 is TGTGCCAGCACCGCTACCGGGTCTTCTAATGAAAAACTGTTTTTT. Translated, it gives CASTATGSSNEKLFF. J is TRBJ1-4 and V is TRBV12-3 or TRBV12-4; D call uncertain. Trimming pared 7 bases from V and 3 bases from J, leaving 15 bases between. This CDR3 region has 15 residues.

This clonotype has ten or more counts. The J gene is TRBJ1-5, the V gene TRBV30, with D unclear. Looked up from germline, CDR1 is GTSNPN and CDR2 is SVGIG (reference sequence). There are 15 residues in the CDR3. The V end lost 2 bases, the J end lost 2 bases, and 13 bases lay between the germline ends. The CDR3 coding sequence is TGTGCCTGGAGTTTGGCCCCGCCGGGCAATCAGCCCCAGCATTTT. Translating it yields CAWSLAPPGNQPQHF.

In this sample, this clonotype turned up a few times. This chain links TRBV20-1 with TRBJ1-1, with D unresolved. Germline-derived CDR1 and CDR2 are DFQATT and SNEGSKA (reference sequence). CDR3 length equals 14 residues. V shed 5 bases and J shed 2 bases, with 15 bases lying between them. CDR3 sequence reads: CSAFTGQVNTEAFF. As DNA, the CDR3 is TGCAGTGCTTTTACCGGGCAAGTCAACACTGAAGCTTTCTTT.

V gene TRBV20-1 combines with J gene TRBJ1-5, with 7 bases identical to TRBD1. The CDR3 length is 15 residues. The ends lost 1 base at V and 0 bases at J; junction bases unmatched: 3. The germline CDR1 and CDR2 sequences are DFQATT and SNEGSKA (reference sequence). CDR3 protein: CSARVGQSSNQPQHF. The CDR3 nucleotides read TGCAGTGCTAGAGTGGGACAGTCTAGCAATCAGCCCCAGCATTTT.

The rearrangement uses TRBV7-3 and TRBJ2-2, with TRBD2 identical over 13 bases. V shed 5 bases, J shed 3 bases, and the junction held 6 bases outside the gene matches. The CDR3 has 17 amino acids. Germline CDR1 SGHTA, CDR2 FQGTGA. CDR3 in amino acids: CASSLGTSGTYTGELFF. The CDR3 DNA is TGTGCCAGCAGCCTAGGGACTAGCGGGACTTACACCGGGGAGCTGTTTTTT.

This clonotype occurred many times. V is TRBV30 and J is TRBJ2-6; D tentatively fits TRBD1 or TRBD2 (5 bases each). The V and J ends lost 3 bases and 4 bases respectively, with 13 bases between them. CDR1 GTSNPN and CDR2 SVGIG come from the germline V gene (reference sequence). This CDR3 has 15 amino acids. DNA for the CDR3: TGTGCCTGGAGGGGGGTGGGGACCGGGGCCAACGTCCTGACTTTC. Amino acids: CAWRGVGTGANVLTF.

The V call is TRBV6-2 or TRBV6-3, the J call TRBJ2-7; 7 positions match TRBD2. The CDR3 extends over 15 amino acids. CDR1 is MNHEY, CDR2 SVGEGT, per germline. With 6 bases clipped from V and 0 bases from J, the junction kept 8 bases outside the gene matches. The CDR3 region has the DNA TGTGCCAGCAGGGGTGGGACTACCCGCTCCTACGAGCAGTACGTC. Protein: CASRGGTTRSYEQYV.

This clonotype was recorded at least ten times. The V gene is TRBV11-2, the J gene TRBJ2-4, with D unclear. The CDR3 length is 13 residues. V lost 0 bases and J lost 0, with 0 bases in between. Germline CDR1 is SGHAT and CDR2 is FQNNGV. The CDR3 protein is CASSLEAKNIQYF. CDR3 DNA sequence: TGTGCCAGCAGCTTAGAAGCCAAAAACATTCAGTACTTC.

This clonotype was recorded only once. V gene TRBV20-1 combines with J gene TRBJ1-1, with 7 bases that match TRBD1. The junction had 8 bases not matched to a gene; V was cut back by 3 bases and J by 1 base. Germline lookup yields CDR1 DFQATT and CDR2 SNEGSKA (reference sequence). CDR3 length: 15 residues. Written as DNA, the CDR3 is TGCAGTGCTAGGGGTATCACAGGGGAGAACACTGAAGCTTTCTTT. Translating it yields CSARGITGENTEAFF.

The chain carries TRBV6-1 and TRBJ1-4; TRBD1 matches at 9 bases. The V and J ends lost 6 bases and 6 bases, in that order; junction bases with no gene match: 5. CDR1 is MNHNS, CDR2 SASEGT, per germline. The CDR3 sequence is 14 residues long. The CDR3 coding sequence is TGTGCCAGCAGCTGGACAGGGGTAGATGAAAAACTGTTTTTT. Translation gives CASSWTGVDEKLFF.

In its sample, this clonotype was seen many times. The chain recombines TRBV11-2 with TRBJ2-3; D ambiguous. The germline V gene encodes CDR1 SGHAT and CDR2 FQNNGV. CDR3 length: 13 amino acids. Trimming shortened V by 1 base and J by 4 bases, and 6 bases separated the two germline ends. DNA of the CDR3: TGTGCCAGCAGCTTAGCCCCATCAGATACGCAGTATTTT. The encoded protein is CASSLAPSDTQYF.

This clonotype was counted ten times or more. The chain carries TRBV30 and TRBJ1-1; perhaps TRBD1 as D (5 bases). V lost 1 base to trimming and J lost 10 bases, with 19 bases between them. Per the germline V gene, CDR1 is GTSNPN and CDR2 is SVGIG (reference sequence). CDR3 length: 14 residues. For the CDR3, the DNA is TGTGCCTGGAGTGAGGCGGGACCCCTCACGGTAGCTTTCTTT. It specifies CAWSEAGPLTVAFF.

A few counts support this clonotype. The chain joins TRBV6-2 or TRBV6-3 to TRBJ1-2, with 9 bases aligning to TRBD1. Germline values: CDR1 MNHEY, CDR2 SVGEGT. This CDR3 spans 14 amino acids. Trimming at V came to 2 bases and at J to 4 bases, leaving 2 bases not matched to a gene. CDR3 nucleotide sequence: TGTGCCAGCAGTTACGAGGGACAGGGCTATGGCTACACCTTC. This gives the protein CASSYEGQGYGYTF.

This clonotype showed up just a few times. This sequence joins TRBV12-3 or TRBV12-4 and TRBJ2-1, with D possibly being TRBD1 (6 bases). This CDR3 region has 15 residues. V lost 2 bases, J lost 10 bases, and 18 bases lay in between. The CDR3 region is CASSLIPTGSREQFF. CDR3 sequence (DNA): TGTGCCAGCAGTTTAATACCCACAGGGTCTAGGGAGCAGTTCTTC.

The J gene is TRBJ1-2, the V gene TRBV7-3; 7 nucleotides align to TRBD1. The ends lost 6 bases at V and 7 bases at J; junction bases unmatched: 8. CDR1 is SGHTA, CDR2 FQGTGA, per germline. CDR3 length: 13 residues. This chain's CDR3 is CASSPTGIGGYTF. As DNA, the CDR3 is TGTGCCAGCAGTCCGACAGGGATCGGTGGCTACACCTTC. The whole variable domain, filled in from reference TRBV7-3 and TRBJ1-2, reads GAGVSQTPSNKVTEKGKYVELRCDPISGHTALYWYRQSLGQGPEFLIYFQGTGAADDSGLPNDRFFAVRPEGSVSTLKIQRTERGDSAVYLCASSPTGIGGYTFGSGTRLTVV.

This clonotype was seen many times. The J gene is TRBJ2-1, the V gene TRBV12-3 or TRBV12-4, with 9 bases identical to TRBD2. The CDR3 is 16 amino acids. Losses at the gene ends were 3 bases for V and 4 bases for J; bases not matched to a gene: 7. CDR3 coding DNA: TGTGCCAGCAGTTTTGCCCCCCTAGCGGGGTACAATGAGCAGTTCTTC. Translating it yields CASSFAPLAGYNEQFF.

V usage is TRBV5-5 and J usage is TRBJ1-1; D not resolved. Germline V gene lookup returns CDR1 SGHKS and CDR2 YYEKEE (reference sequence). V was cut by 2 bases and J by 1 base, with 12 bases left in between. The CDR3 has 15 residues. This chain's CDR3 is CASSFKTTQNTEAFF. DNA for the CDR3: TGTGCCAGCAGCTTCAAGACAACCCAGAACACTGAAGCTTTCTTT.